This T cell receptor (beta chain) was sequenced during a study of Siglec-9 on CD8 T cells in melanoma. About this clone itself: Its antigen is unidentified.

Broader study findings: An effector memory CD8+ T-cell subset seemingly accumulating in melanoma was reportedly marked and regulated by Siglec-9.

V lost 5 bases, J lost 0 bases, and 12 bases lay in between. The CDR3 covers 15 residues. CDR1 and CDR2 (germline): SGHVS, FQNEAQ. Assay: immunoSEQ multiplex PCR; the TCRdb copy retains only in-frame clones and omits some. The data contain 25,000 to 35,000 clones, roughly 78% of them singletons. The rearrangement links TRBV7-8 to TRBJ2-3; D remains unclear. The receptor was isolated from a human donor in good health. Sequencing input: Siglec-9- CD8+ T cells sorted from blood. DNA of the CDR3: TGTGCCAGCAGCCCAAGACGGATGAGCACAGATACGCAGTATTTT. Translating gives CASSPRRMSTDTQYF. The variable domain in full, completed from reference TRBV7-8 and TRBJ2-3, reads GAGVSQSPRYKVAKRGQDVALRCDPISGHVSLFWYQQALGQGPEFLTYFQNEAQLDKSGLPSDRFFAERPEGSVSTLKIQRTQQEDSAVYLCASSPRRMSTDTQYFGPGTRLTVL.